The 30 T cell receptor beta chains below come from one sample, sequenced in a study of cytomegalovirus exposure and HLA in healthy donors. The PCR ran on 60 Vbeta and 13 Jbeta primers. Repertoires were generated with immunoSEQ multiplex PCR, while TCRdb's copy carries only in-frame clones and drops some. The sample carries about 130,000 clones, roughly four fifths recorded once. The sequencing sample was made of PBMCs. The receptors come from a middle-aged woman in good health and CMV-seropositive.

The chain joins TRBV6-1 to TRBJ1-6, with D maybe TRBD1 (5 bases). The CDR3 contains 16 residues. CDR1 and CDR2 (germline): MNHNS, SASEGT. Between the trimmed V and J ends, which lost 0 bases and 4 bases, there was a span of 10 bases. The CDR3 DNA is TGTGCCAGCAGTGAAGCCCCTCGGGGGTATAATTCACCCCTCCACTTT. Its protein is CASSEAPRGYNSPLHF.

This chain links TRBV4-1 with TRBJ1-2; TRBD1 matches at 11 bases. Germline CDR1 MGHRA, CDR2 YSYEKL. The V and J ends lost 4 bases and 5 bases, in that order; junction bases with no gene match: 9. This CDR3 comprises 16 residues. CDR3: CASSPRTGGLGYGYTF. CDR3 in DNA: TGCGCCAGCAGCCCCCGGACAGGGGGCCTCGGGTATGGCTACACCTTC.

J is TRBJ2-7 and V is TRBV9; 7 bases are shared with TRBD1. This CDR3 has 15 residues. V was pared by 0 bases and J by 8 bases, with 11 bases of the junction left unmatched. Per germline, CDR1 SGDLS and CDR2 YYNGEE. The CDR3, as DNA: TGTGCCAGCAGCGTAGCTGACAGGGTCCACGAGAAGCAGTACTTC. Its protein product is CASSVADRVHEKQYF.

The V call is TRBV19, the J call TRBJ2-1; 7 bases are a match to TRBD1. The CDR3 is 15 amino acids. V lost 5 bases, J lost 3 bases, and 7 bases stayed unmatched. The germline V gene encodes CDR1 LNHDA and CDR2 SQIVND (reference sequence). This CDR3 reads CASSPPGTDYNEQFF. DNA for the CDR3: TGTGCCAGTAGTCCACCCGGGACAGACTACAATGAGCAGTTCTTC. The whole variable domain, remainder taken from reference TRBV19 and TRBJ2-1, is DGGITQSPKYLFRKEGQNVTLSCEQNLNHDAMYWYRQDPGQGLRLIYYSQIVNDFQKGDIAEGYSVSREKKESFPLTVTSAQKNPTAFYLCASSPPGTDYNEQFFGPGTRLTVL.

The chain employs TRBV28 and TRBJ1-1; maybe TRBD1 (6 bases). This CDR3 has 13 residues. The germline gives CDR1 MDHEN, CDR2 SYDVKM. V was clipped by 6 bases and J by 4 bases, with 12 bases between them. The CDR3 nucleotides read TGTGCCAGCAGGCCAGGGGCCTTCACTGAAGCTTTCTTT. Encoded protein: CASRPGAFTEAFF.

This clone was seen just once. CDR3 region: CAISESSGGLQPQHF. The CDR3, as DNA: TGTGCCATCAGTGAGTCGTCAGGGGGCTTACAGCCCCAGCATTTT. J is TRBJ1-5 and V is TRBV10-3; 8 nucleotides match TRBD1. Looked up from germline, CDR1 is ENHRY and CDR2 is SYGVKD. Trimming at V came to 0 bases and at J to 7 bases, leaving 5 bases not matched to a gene. This CDR3 comprises 15 residues.

This chain links TRBV9 with TRBJ1-3; 7 nucleotides line up with TRBD1. The CDR3 length is 16 residues. After removal of 3 bases from V and 4 bases from J, the junction contained 10 bases not matched to a gene. From germline, CDR1 is SGDLS and CDR2 YYNGEE. DNA of the CDR3: TGTGCCAGCAGCGCATCGGACAGGTCGGGAGGAAACACCATATATTTT. Protein sequence: CASSASDRSGGNTIYF.

This clone was seen more than once but under ten times. This chain links TRBV28 with TRBJ1-5; possible D gene TRBD1, 5 bases. Trimming removed 6 bases from V and 6 bases from J, with 15 bases in between. The CDR3 loop spans 14 amino acids. The germline V gene encodes CDR1 MDHEN and CDR2 SYDVKM. The CDR3 protein is CASRGRGDLQPQHF. The DNA of the CDR3 is TGTGCCAGCAGGGGTCGGGGGGACCTTCAGCCCCAGCATTTT.

This rearrangement joins TRBV9 to TRBJ2-1, with TRBD1 matching 9 bases. The V segment lost 3 bases and the J segment 8 bases; nucleotides outside the gene matches: 0. The germline V gene encodes CDR1 SGDLS and CDR2 YYNGEE. This CDR3 is built from 12 residues. The CDR3, as DNA: TGTGCCAGCAGCGGGACAGGGGATGAGCAGTTCTTC. It yields the protein CASSGTGDEQFF.

The gene calls are TRBV4-2 and TRBJ2-7, with D hard to call. This CDR3 spans 15 amino acids. CDR1 and CDR2 from the germline V gene are LGHNA and YNFKEQ. V lost 2 bases, J lost 3 bases, and 14 bases lay in between. The CDR3 reads CASSQSLTENYEQYF. CDR3 DNA sequence: TGTGCCAGCAGCCAATCACTTACAGAAAACTACGAGCAGTACTTC.

J is TRBJ1-2 and V is TRBV2; TRBD1 might be the D (6 bases). The CDR3 is 14 amino acids. CDR1 is SNHLY and CDR2 is FYNNEI in the germline V gene. Trimming took off 1 base at V and 8 bases at J, with 14 bases between the two ends. The CDR3 sequence: CASSEGTAVVGYTF. The CDR3 DNA reads TGTGCCAGCAGTGAAGGGACAGCCGTCGTGGGCTACACCTTC. The full variable domain, in which reference TRBV2 and TRBJ1-2 provide the parts outside the CDR3, is EPEVTQTPSHQVTQMGQEVILRCVPISNHLYFYWYRQILGQKVEFLVSFYNNEISEKSEIFDDQFSVERPDGSNFTLKIRSTKLEDSAMYFCASSEGTAVVGYTFGSGTRLTVV.

This clone was counted once. The rearrangement uses TRBV6-5 and TRBJ1-3; D call uncertain. The germline V gene encodes CDR1 MNHEY and CDR2 SVGAGI. V was pared by 2 bases and J by 0 bases, with 8 bases between. This CDR3 is 15 amino acids long. CDR3 coding DNA: TGTGCCAGCAGTTACAGCTCTAGCTCTGGAAACACCATATATTTT. Its protein product is CASSYSSSSGNTIYF.

V and J are TRBV29-1 and TRBJ1-2; D is possibly TRBD1 (5 bases). Germline assignment: CDR1 SQVTM and CDR2 ANQGSEA. V was clipped by 4 bases and J by 7 bases, with 13 bases between them. This CDR3 comprises 12 residues. The CDR3 sequence: CSVGQGTGGYTF. CDR3 DNA sequence: TGCAGCGTTGGCCAGGGAACCGGTGGCTACACCTTC.

This chain connects TRBV6-5 to TRBJ1-1, with no clear D. Trimming removed 0 bases from V and 1 base from J, with 3 bases in between. Germline CDR1 is MNHEY and CDR2 is SVGAGI. This CDR3 has 13 residues. The CDR3: CASSYSQNTEAFF. The CDR3 DNA follows: TGTGCCAGCAGTTACTCTCAGAACACTGAAGCTTTCTTT.

V usage is TRBV19 and J usage is TRBJ2-1; the D gene is possibly TRBD1 (6 bases). In germline, CDR1 is LNHDA, CDR2 SQIVND (reference sequence). CDR3 size: 11 residues. Trimming pared 8 bases from V and 9 bases from J, leaving 11 bases between. The chain's CDR3 is CASSRGIEQFF. As DNA, the CDR3 is TGTGCCAGTTCGAGGGGGATTGAGCAGTTCTTC.

The CDR3 loop reads CASSQTSGHSYEQYF. For the CDR3, the DNA is TGTGCCAGCAGTCAAACTAGCGGGCACTCCTACGAGCAGTACTTC. The chain employs TRBV6-1 and TRBJ2-5; TRBD2 matches at 9 bases. TRBJ2-7 matches the DNA end more closely, so the J call is doubtful. Germline-derived CDR1 and CDR2 are MNHNS and SASEGT. The CDR3 consists of 15 residues.

This clone was observed a handful of times. The V gene is TRBV2, the J gene TRBJ2-5; tentative D call: TRBD1 (5 bases). The V gene's germline CDR1 is SNHLY and CDR2 FYNNEI. The CDR3 length is 13 residues. Trimming took off 6 bases at V and 2 bases at J, with 10 bases between the two ends. CDR3 bases: TGTGCCAGCAGCCTAGACAGACAAGAGACCCAGTACTTC. Translating gives CASSLDRQETQYF.

This rearrangement joins TRBV6-6 to TRBJ2-1, with D perhaps TRBD1 (6 bases). The CDR3 totals 14 residues. The germline V and J ends were trimmed by 7 bases and 12 bases, with 22 bases remaining between them. CDR1 MNHNY and CDR2 SVGAGI come from the germline V gene (reference sequence). Here the CDR3 reads CASTKNQQGLVQFF. The CDR3 coding sequence is TGTGCCAGCACAAAAAACCAACAGGGTTTGGTGCAGTTCTTC.

This sequence joins TRBV27 and TRBJ1-2; weak D call: TRBD1 (6 bases). The CDR3 contains 13 residues. Between the trimmed V and J ends, which lost 3 bases and 6 bases, there was a span of 11 bases. CDR1 and CDR2 from the germline V gene are MNHEY and SMNVEV (reference sequence). CDR3 sequence: CASSFGQGHGYTF. The DNA of the CDR3 is TGTGCCAGCAGTTTCGGGCAGGGGCATGGCTACACCTTC.

The chain carries TRBV5-1 and TRBJ1-1; D gene unclear. The CDR3 totals 12 residues. Deletions cut 2 bases from V and 3 bases from J, with 5 bases between. CDR1 is SGHRS and CDR2 is YFSETQ in the germline V gene. CDR3 coding DNA: TGCGCCAGCAGCTTCGGGGACACTGAAGCTTTCTTT. It codes for CASSFGDTEAFF.

The genes are TRBV15 and TRBJ2-1; TRBD1 aligns across 7 bases. V lost 1 base to trimming and J lost 4 bases; unmatched junction nucleotides: 7. Germline V lookup: CDR1 LNHNV, CDR2 YYDKDF (reference sequence). The length of the CDR3 is 16 residues. CDR3 coding DNA: TGTGCCACCAGCAGAGGATCGACAGGGTGGTACAATGAGCAGTTCTTC. This gives the protein CATSRGSTGWYNEQFF.

This clone was seen only a few times. This chain links TRBV23-1 with TRBJ2-1, with 10 positions matching TRBD1. TRBV23-1 is an open reading frame, and its role is uncertain. CDR3 length: 16 amino acids. The V segment lost 6 bases and the J segment 10 bases; nucleotides outside the gene matches: 15. This CDR3 is CASRRIRDRGLREQFF. The CDR3 nucleotides read TGCGCCAGCAGGCGAATTCGGGACAGGGGTCTAAGGGAGCAGTTCTTC.

The V and J genes are TRBV7-2 and TRBJ2-5; 11 nucleotides line up with TRBD2. The CDR3 totals 16 residues. Per the germline V gene, CDR1 is SGHTA and CDR2 is FQGNSA. After removal of 1 base from V and 5 bases from J, the junction contained 6 bases not matched to a gene. The CDR3, as DNA: TGTGCCAGCAGCTTAGTTAGCGGGGGGGCAGGTGAGACCCAGTACTTC. It specifies CASSLVSGGAGETQYF. Using reference TRBV7-2 and TRBJ2-5 for the parts outside the CDR3, the full variable domain is GAGVSQSPSNKVTEKGKDVELRCDPISGHTALYWYRQSLGQGLEFLIYFQGNSAPDKSGLPSDRFSAERTGGSVSTLTIQRTQQEDSAVYLCASSLVSGGAGETQYFGPGTRLLVL.

Comment on this clone: One junction end disagrees with the germline gene, perhaps due to a read error. This rearrangement joins TRBV4-2 to TRBJ2-1, with D perhaps assigned TRBD1 or TRBD2 (5 bases each). Germline V lookup: CDR1 LGHNA, CDR2 YNFKEQ. CDR3 length: 15 amino acids. CDR3 nucleotide sequence: TGTGCCAGCAGTCAAGGGACGGGAACCTACAATGAGCAGTTCTTC. It yields the protein CASSQGTGTYNEQFF.

J is TRBJ2-7 and V is TRBV7-9; 11 nucleotides align to TRBD1. The CDR3 covers 15 residues. The J segment lost 4 bases and the V segment lost 4 bases, leaving 6 bases of the junction unmatched. Germline CDR1 reads SEHNR; CDR2 reads FQNEAQ (reference sequence). DNA for the CDR3: TGTGCCAGCAGCTCGGACAGGGGGCGAGGATACGAGCAGTACTTC. Its protein is CASSSDRGRGYEQYF.

This clone was recorded once. This chain joins TRBV20-1 and TRBJ1-5, with D unclear. With 0 bases removed from V and 8 bases from J, the gap between germline ends came to 5 bases. The CDR3 has 11 residues. Germline CDR1 is DFQATT and CDR2 is SNEGSKA (reference sequence). The CDR3 region is CSARDYEPQHF. The DNA for the CDR3 is TGCAGTGCTAGAGATTATGAGCCCCAGCATTTT.

This chain connects TRBV9 to TRBJ2-5; TRBD2 matches 9 bases. V was clipped by 5 bases and J by 4 bases; unmatched bases: 12. CDR1 and CDR2 from the germline V gene are SGDLS and YYNGEE. The CDR3 spans 16 residues. CDR3 in DNA: TGTGCCAGCAGTCACGGGGCGGGGGGGCTTTTAGAGACCCAGTACTTC. It encodes CASSHGAGGLLETQYF.

With respect to this clone: In the same sample, other DNA sequences code for this CDR3. This rearrangement joins TRBV6-5 to TRBJ2-7, with 7 bases aligning to TRBD1. CDR3 length equals 14 residues. J gave up 3 bases and V 6 bases, and 8 bases lay outside the gene matches. Germline lookup yields CDR1 MNHEY and CDR2 SVGAGI. For the CDR3, the DNA is TGTGCCAGCAGCCCAGCCGGGACAGACTACGAGCAGTACTTC. Its translation is CASSPAGTDYEQYF.

The chain links TRBV5-6 to TRBJ1-2, with 8 bases lining up with TRBD1. Germline trimming cut 4 bases from V and 2 bases from J; bases unmatched to any gene: 7. The CDR3 is 15 residues long. The germline V gene encodes CDR1 SGHDT and CDR2 YYEEEE. CDR3 loop: CASSPGGSVNYGYTF. The CDR3 bases are TGTGCCAGCAGCCCAGGGGGCAGCGTAAACTATGGCTACACCTTC.

This clone showed up just once. This rearrangement joins TRBV6-1 to TRBJ2-5; TRBD1 matches at 7 bases. Germline CDR1 and CDR2: MNHNS and SASEGT. The V gene end was trimmed by 11 bases and the J gene end by 5 bases; junction bases not matched to a gene: 17. The CDR3 spans 15 residues. CDR3 region: CASLKGTDIRETQYF. The DNA for the CDR3 is TGTGCCTCCTTAAAAGGGACAGATATACGGGAGACCCAGTACTTC.